This T cell receptor (beta chain) was documented in a study of CD8 T cells in ankylosing spondylitis. Findings of the study overall: Previous work reported some of these motif variants in the synovial fluid and blood of reactive arthritis. Apparently characteristic of ankylosing spondylitis blood was a TCR beta motif (under ten highly homologous variants).

This CDR3 is built from 16 residues. The V and J ends lost 5 bases and 7 bases, in that order; junction bases with no gene match: 13. Per germline, CDR1 SGHRS and CDR2 YFSETQ. This clonotype has ten or more counts. Its specificity is unknown. Researchers built TCR beta libraries using quantitative 5'-RACE with molecular barcodes. TCRdb passed the 5' RACE reads through MiXCR, listing each CDR3 protein once. The sample records more than 110,000 distinct CDR3 sequences, roughly 8% being singletons. The sequence was collected from a male donor with ankylosing spondylitis. Sequenced sample: synovial fluid, either unsorted or a sorted T cell fraction (not recorded which). This chain links TRBV5-1 with TRBJ2-2; 8 bases fit TRBD1. The CDR3 protein is CASRDDRTGMNGELFF. CDR3 DNA sequence: TGCGCCAGCAGGGATGATCGGACAGGGATGAACGGGGAGCTGTTTTTT.